This T cell receptor (beta chain) was recovered during a study of shared clonotypes between healthy human individuals. This clone has a single count. This CDR3 contains 14 residues. Germline assignment: CDR1 SGHRS and CDR2 YFSETQ. V lost 0 bases and J 1 base, leaving 5 bases between the germline ends. The CD4+ fraction was divided into a CD45RA+ naive subset and a CD45RA-negative memory subset. The material for each subset, its genomic DNA, was split evenly across several immunoSEQ plates. Repertoires were generated with immunoSEQ multiplex PCR, while TCRdb's copy carries only in-frame clones and drops some. The sample shows 2,500,000 or so clones, 85% to 95% of them seen only once.

The receptor was derived from a young man in good health. Some clones in this sample may be carry-over from other donors' samples. Sequencing input: naive CD4+ T cells from PBMCs. Subset of the sample: CD45RA+ positively selected. This rearrangement joins TRBV5-1 to TRBJ1-5, with D uncertain. CDR3 nucleotides: TGCGCCAGCAGCTTGGCAGAGAGCAATCAGCCCCAGCATTTT. Protein sequence: CASSLAESNQPQHF.